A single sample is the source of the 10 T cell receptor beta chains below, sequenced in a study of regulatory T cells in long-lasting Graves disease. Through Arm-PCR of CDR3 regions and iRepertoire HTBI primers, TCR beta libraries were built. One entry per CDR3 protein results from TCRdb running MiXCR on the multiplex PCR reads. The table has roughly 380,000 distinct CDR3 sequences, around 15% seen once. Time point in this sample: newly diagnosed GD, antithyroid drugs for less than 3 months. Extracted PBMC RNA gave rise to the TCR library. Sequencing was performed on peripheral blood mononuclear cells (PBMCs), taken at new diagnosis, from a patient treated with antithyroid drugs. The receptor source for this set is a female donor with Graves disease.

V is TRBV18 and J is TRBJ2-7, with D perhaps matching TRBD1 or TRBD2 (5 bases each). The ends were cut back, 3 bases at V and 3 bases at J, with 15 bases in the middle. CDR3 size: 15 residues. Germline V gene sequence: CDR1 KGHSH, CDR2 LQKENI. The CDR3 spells CASSPVEGRVYEQYF. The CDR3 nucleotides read TGTGCCAGCTCACCCGTAGAGGGGCGCGTCTACGAGCAGTACTTC.

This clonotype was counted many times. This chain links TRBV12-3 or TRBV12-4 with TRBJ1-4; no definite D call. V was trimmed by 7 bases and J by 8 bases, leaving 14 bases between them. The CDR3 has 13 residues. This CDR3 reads CASTRILGEKLFF. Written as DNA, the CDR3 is TGTGCCAGCACCCGGATCTTAGGGGAAAAACTGTTTTTT.

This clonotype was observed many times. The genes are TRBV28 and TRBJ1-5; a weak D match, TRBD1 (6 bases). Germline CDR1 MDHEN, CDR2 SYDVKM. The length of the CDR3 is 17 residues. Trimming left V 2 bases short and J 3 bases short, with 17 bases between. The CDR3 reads CASSLGRARGTNQPQHF. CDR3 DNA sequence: TGTGCCAGCAGTTTAGGTAGAGCCAGGGGAACCAATCAGCCCCAGCATTTT. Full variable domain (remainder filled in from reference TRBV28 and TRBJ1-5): DVKVTQSSRYLVKRTGEKVFLECVQDMDHENMFWYRQDPGLGLRLIYFSYDVKMKEKGDIPEGYSVSREKKERFSLILESASTNQTSMYLCASSLGRARGTNQPQHFGDGTRLSIL.

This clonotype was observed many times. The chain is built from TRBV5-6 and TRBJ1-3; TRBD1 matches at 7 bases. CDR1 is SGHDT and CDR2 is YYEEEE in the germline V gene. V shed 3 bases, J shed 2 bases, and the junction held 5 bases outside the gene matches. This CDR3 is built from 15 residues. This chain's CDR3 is CASSSDRSAGNTIYF. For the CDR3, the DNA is TGTGCCAGCAGCTCGGACAGGTCGGCTGGAAACACCATATATTTT.

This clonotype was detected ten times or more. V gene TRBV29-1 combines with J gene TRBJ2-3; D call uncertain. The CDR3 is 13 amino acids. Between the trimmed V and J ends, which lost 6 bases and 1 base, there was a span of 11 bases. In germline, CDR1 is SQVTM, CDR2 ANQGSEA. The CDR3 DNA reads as TGCAGCGTCGCCGTTCGGGGCACAGATACGCAGTATTTT. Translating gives CSVAVRGTDTQYF.

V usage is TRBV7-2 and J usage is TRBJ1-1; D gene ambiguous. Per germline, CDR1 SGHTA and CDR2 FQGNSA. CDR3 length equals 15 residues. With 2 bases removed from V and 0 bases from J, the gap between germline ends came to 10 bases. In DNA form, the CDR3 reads TGTGCCAGCAGCTTACTCCAGACCGTGAACACTGAAGCTTTCTTT. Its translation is CASSLLQTVNTEAFF.

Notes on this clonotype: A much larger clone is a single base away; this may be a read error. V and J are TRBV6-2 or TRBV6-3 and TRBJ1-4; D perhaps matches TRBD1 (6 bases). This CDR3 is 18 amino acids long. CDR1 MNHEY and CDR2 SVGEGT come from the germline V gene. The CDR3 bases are TGTACCAGCAGTTACTCGCCGGGGCGCGAAGGGGGAACCGAAAAACTGTTTTTT. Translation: CTSSYSPGREGGTEKLFF.

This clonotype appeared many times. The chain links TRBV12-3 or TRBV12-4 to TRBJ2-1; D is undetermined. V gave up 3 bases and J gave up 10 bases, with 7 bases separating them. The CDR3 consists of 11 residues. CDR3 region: CASSLLVEQFF. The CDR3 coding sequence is TGTGCCAGCAGTTTGTTAGTCGAGCAGTTCTTC.

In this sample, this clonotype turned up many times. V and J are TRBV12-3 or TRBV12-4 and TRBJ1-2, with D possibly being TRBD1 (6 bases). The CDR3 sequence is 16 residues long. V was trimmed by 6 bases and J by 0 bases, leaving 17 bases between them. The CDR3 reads CASSPIPGHANYGYTF. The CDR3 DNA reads TGTGCCAGCAGCCCAATCCCGGGACACGCTAACTATGGCTACACCTTC.

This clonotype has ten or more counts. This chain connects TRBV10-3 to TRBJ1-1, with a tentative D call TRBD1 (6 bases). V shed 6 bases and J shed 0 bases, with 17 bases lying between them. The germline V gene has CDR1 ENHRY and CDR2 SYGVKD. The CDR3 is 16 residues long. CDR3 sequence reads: CAISPTGGQVNTEAFF. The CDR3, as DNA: TGTGCCATCAGCCCGACAGGAGGGCAGGTGAACACTGAAGCTTTCTTT.